The 2 T cell receptor beta chains in this list originate from one sample, sequenced in a study of T-cell reconstitution after alpha-beta-depleted transplantation in children. Preparation of the TCRbeta library involved a method that used unique molecular identifiers. TCRdb recomputed calls from the PCR reads with MiXCR, one row per CDR3 protein. This sample has roughly 590,000 distinct CDR3 sequences, with roughly 15% found just once. The specimen comprised PBMCs from the stem cell graft donor, sampled from the stem cell graft. Source of these receptors: a human donor who donated a stem cell graft to a child with acute myeloid leukemia.

This clonotype came up a few times. This chain uses TRBV20-1 with TRBJ2-2; perhaps TRBD1 as D (5 bases). Germline assignment: CDR1 DFQATT and CDR2 SNEGSKA (reference sequence). The CDR3 is 14 residues long. Deletions cut 2 bases from V and 4 bases from J, with 11 bases between. CDR3 sequence reads: CSARMTDRTGELFF. DNA of the CDR3: TGCAGTGCTAGAATGACAGACCGCACCGGGGAGCTGTTTTTT.

Details on this clonotype: This may be a read error: a much more frequent sequence differs by one nucleotide. The V gene is TRBV20-1, the J gene TRBJ2-5; 9 nucleotides line up with TRBD1. The germline V gene has CDR1 DFQATT and CDR2 SNEGSKA (reference sequence). Trimming removed 5 bases from V and 1 base from J; junction bases left unmatched: 8. The CDR3 covers 15 residues. The CDR3 is CSAEDRDRVQETQYF. The CDR3 DNA reads as TGCAGTGCTGAGGACCGGGACAGGGTCCAAGAGACCCAGTACTTC.